This is a list of T cell receptor beta chains from one sample in a study of T cell clonotyping in hematopoietic cell transplantation. Only in-frame clones appear in the TCRdb table, and some are missing; sequencing was by immunoSEQ multiplex PCR. Of 25,000 to 35,000 clones listed, roughly 71% were seen once; the top ten hold about 5.9%. Source: peripheral blood mononuclear cells, taken before stem cell transplant. These receptors all stem from a man aged 50-59 years with myelodysplastic syndrome. Some clones in this sample may be carry-over from other donors' samples. Both conserved end residues are part of each CDR3. D genes are given only for firm matches. Part of the rows lack a size; the others show once, few, many or a class for expanded clones.

J	size	V	D	DNA	CDR3
TRBJ1-3	NA	TRBV11-1	NA	TGTGCCAGCAGCATAGCTTCTGGAAACACCATATATTTT	CASSIASGNTIYF
TRBJ2-5	NA	TRBV28	NA	TGTGCCAGCAGTTTAGAAGGGACGAGGGCTAGGGAGACCCAGTACTTC	CASSLEGTRARETQYF
TRBJ2-5	NA	TRBV7-2	NA	TGTGCCAGCAGCTTAGTAGCCAAAGAGACCCAGTACTTC	CASSLVAKETQYF
TRBJ2-5	NA	TRBV14	NA	TGTGCCAGCAGCCATAGCTCTCAGCAGTACTTC	CASSHSSQQYF
TRBJ2-3	NA	TRBV29-1	NA	TGCAGCGTCCGGAGGGTAGTTACAGATACGCAGTATTTT	CSVRRVVTDTQYF
TRBJ1-1	NA	TRBV29-1	NA	TGCAGCGTGTCCGGACCGAACACTGAAGCTTTCTTT	CSVSGPNTEAFF
TRBJ2-2	NA	TRBV4-3	NA	TGCGCCAGCAGCCGCGGGGGCAGTCTCAGAATCGCCGGGGAGCTGTTTTTT	CASSRGGSLRIAGELFF
TRBJ2-7	NA	TRBV28	NA	TGTGCCAGCACTGGTTCCCCTGTGGGCGAGCAGTACTTC	CASTGSPVGEQYF
TRBJ2-7	NA	TRBV6-5	NA	TGTGCCAGCAGTTACGGAGGGGCTGGTTACGAGCAGTACTTC	CASSYGGAGYEQYF
TRBJ2-7	NA	TRBV19	TRBD1	TGTGCCAGTAGTACGGGACAGGGGGCGGACGAGCAGTACTTC	CASSTGQGADEQYF
TRBJ2-5	NA	TRBV30	NA	TGTGCCTGGAGCGGGAACAGCCCCCAAGAGACCCAGTACTTC	CAWSGNSPQETQYF
TRBJ1-2	NA	TRBV6-1	NA	TGTGCCAGCAGTGAAGGGCAGGCGACTCTCTATGGCTACACCTTC	CASSEGQATLYGYTF
TRBJ1-5	once	TRBV2	NA	TGTGCCAGCACGTACAGCAATCAGCCCCAGCATTTT	CASTYSNQPQHF
TRBJ2-7	NA	TRBV6-5	TRBD2	TGTGCCAGCGGTACGGGACTACTTACCTACGAGCAGTACTTC	CASGTGLLTYEQYF
TRBJ2-7	NA	TRBV5-6	NA	TGTGCCAGCAGCTGGGCCGCCTACGAGCAGTACTTC	CASSWAAYEQYF
TRBJ1-2	NA	TRBV25-1	NA	TGTGCCTCGGGAAACGGGCTGGGGGGCTACACCTTC	CASGNGLGGYTF
TRBJ1-3	NA	TRBV14	NA	TGTGCCAGCAGCCGTCGACAGGCCTCTGGAAACACCATATATTTT	CASSRRQASGNTIYF
TRBJ2-5	NA	TRBV7-9	NA	TGTGCCAGCAGCTTAGTTGCGGAGTCCCAGTACTTC	CASSLVAESQYF
TRBJ2-7	once	TRBV5-1	NA	TGCGCCAGCAGCTTGGCCCCAAGCTACGAGCAGTACTTC	CASSLAPSYEQYF
TRBJ1-1	few	TRBV2	NA	TGTGCCAGCAGTGTAAACCAGATGAACACTGAAGCTTTCTTT	CASSVNQMNTEAFF
TRBJ1-2	NA	TRBV29-1	NA	TGCAGCGTTGAAGATCCGGTGGTGGGGCAGACAAACCGTAACTATGGCTACACCTTC	CSVEDPVVGQTNRNYGYTF
TRBJ2-3	NA	TRBV11-3	NA	TGTGCCAGCAGCTTACGAACAGATACGCAGTATTTT	CASSLRTDTQYF
TRBJ1-2	NA	TRBV25-1	NA	TGTGCCAGCAGTGAATACCTCTATGGCTACACCTTC	CASSEYLYGYTF
TRBJ1-2	NA	TRBV28	NA	TGTGCCATCACCCGGTCGGGAGGCTACACCTTC	CAITRSGGYTF
TRBJ1-1	NA	TRBV6-5	NA	TGTGCCAGCAGTTACCGGTCCACGATGAACACTGAAGCTTTCTTT	CASSYRSTMNTEAFF
TRBJ2-7	once	TRBV2	TRBD2	TGTGCCAGCAGGGACCTAGCGGGAGACTACGAGCAGTACTTC	CASRDLAGDYEQYF
TRBJ1-2	few	TRBV5-1	NA	TGCGCCAGCAGCTTGGGACAGCCTAACTATGGCTACACCTTC	CASSLGQPNYGYTF
TRBJ1-2	NA	TRBV6-5	TRBD1	TGTGCCAGCCGGACAGGCGACTGGTTGGGCTACACCTTC	CASRTGDWLGYTF
TRBJ2-7	NA	TRBV28	NA	TGTGCCAGCGGATACTACGAGCAGTACTTC	CASGYYEQYF
TRBJ1-5	few	TRBV7-6	NA	TGTGCCAGCAGCTTAGAAACTGGTACTCATCAGCCCCAGCATTTT	CASSLETGTHQPQHF
TRBJ2-7	NA	TRBV20-1	NA	TGCAGTGCTAGAGGCTCCTACGAGCAGTACTTC	CSARGSYEQYF
TRBJ1-5	NA	TRBV11-2	NA	TGTGCCAGCAGCTTAGAGGCCGTTGCAGGCTCTAATCAGCCCCAGCATTTT	CASSLEAVAGSNQPQHF
TRBJ1-1	NA	TRBV29-1	NA	TGCAGCGTTGAAACCTGGGGGGATAACACTGAAGCTTTCTTT	CSVETWGDNTEAFF
TRBJ1-4	NA	TRBV19	NA	TGTGCCAGTAGGGTTAATGAAGAAAAACTGTTTTTT	CASRVNEEKLFF
TRBJ2-7	NA	TRBV6-5	NA	TGTGCCAGCAGTTACTCCGGGGGGCAGGGGGCGTACGAGCAGTACTTC	CASSYSGGQGAYEQYF
TRBJ1-2	NA	TRBV7-2	TRBD1	TGTGCCAGCCTCAACCCCGGGACAGGCTTTTTTGCAACCTTC	CASLNPGTGFFATF
TRBJ1-6	few	TRBV9	NA	TGTGCCAGCAGCGTAGAGGGGACGAATTCACCCCTCCACTTT	CASSVEGTNSPLHF
TRBJ1-1	NA	TRBV5-1	NA	TGCGCCAGCAGCTTGGTAGGAATAAACACTGAAGCTTTCTTT	CASSLVGINTEAFF
TRBJ1-1	NA	TRBV6-1	NA	TGTGCCAGCACCGAAACGGCGAACACTGAAGCTTTCTTT	CASTETANTEAFF
TRBJ1-2	NA	TRBV5-6	NA	TGTGCCAGCAGCTTGCCGGCAGATAATGGCTACACCTTC	CASSLPADNGYTF
TRBJ2-2	NA	TRBV11-2	NA	TGTGCCAGCAGCTCCTTGACGTCTACCGGGGAGCTGTTTTTT	CASSSLTSTGELFF
TRBJ1-2	NA	TRBV13	TRBD1	TGTGCCAGCAGCTCCTCCGGGACAGGGGACGTCTATGGCTACACCTTC	CASSSSGTGDVYGYTF
TRBJ2-6	NA	TRBV14	NA	TGTGCCAGCAGCTTAACCTCTGGGGCCAACGTCCTGACTTTC	CASSLTSGANVLTF
TRBJ2-5	NA	TRBV28	TRBD2	TGTGCCAGCAGTTTAGGGTTGCTAGCGGGAGGGGGGGAGACCCAGTACTTC	CASSLGLLAGGGETQYF
TRBJ1-5	NA	TRBV28	NA	TGTGCCAGCAGTTTCTTACCATTGAGCAATCAGCCCCAGCATTTT	CASSFLPLSNQPQHF
TRBJ1-5	few	TRBV29-1	TRBD1	TGCAGCGTTGCCGGGACAGCTAGCAATCAGCCCCAGCATTTT	CSVAGTASNQPQHF
TRBJ1-2	few	TRBV7-8	NA	TGTGCCAGCAGCGGTCCCGGGACCTATGGCTACACCTTC	CASSGPGTYGYTF
TRBJ1-2	NA	TRBV6-5	TRBD1	TGTGCCAGCAGCCAAAGGGACAGAACCTATGGCTACACCTTC	CASSQRDRTYGYTF
TRBJ2-7	NA	TRBV29-1	NA	TGCAGCGTCGACAGGGAGGGCGAGCAGTACTTC	CSVDREGEQYF
TRBJ2-1	once	TRBV11-2	NA	TGTGCCAGCAGCTTGGAGGGACGCCAAATGGGGGAGCAGTTCTTC	CASSLEGRQMGEQFF
TRBJ1-2	NA	TRBV30	TRBD1	TGTGCCTGGAGATCGGGACAGGGAGAGGTCTATGGCTACACCTTC	CAWRSGQGEVYGYTF
TRBJ2-7	NA	TRBV7-7	NA	TGTGCCAGCAGCTTAGGACCTCTTTCGGACGAGCAGTACTTC	CASSLGPLSDEQYF
TRBJ1-1	NA	TRBV30	NA	TGTGCCTGGAGTGTACACAAGGGCACTGAAGCTTTCTTT	CAWSVHKGTEAFF
TRBJ2-2	once	TRBV5-6	NA	TGTGCCTCCCAGGTATTTAGAACCGGGGAGCTGTTTTTT	CASQVFRTGELFF